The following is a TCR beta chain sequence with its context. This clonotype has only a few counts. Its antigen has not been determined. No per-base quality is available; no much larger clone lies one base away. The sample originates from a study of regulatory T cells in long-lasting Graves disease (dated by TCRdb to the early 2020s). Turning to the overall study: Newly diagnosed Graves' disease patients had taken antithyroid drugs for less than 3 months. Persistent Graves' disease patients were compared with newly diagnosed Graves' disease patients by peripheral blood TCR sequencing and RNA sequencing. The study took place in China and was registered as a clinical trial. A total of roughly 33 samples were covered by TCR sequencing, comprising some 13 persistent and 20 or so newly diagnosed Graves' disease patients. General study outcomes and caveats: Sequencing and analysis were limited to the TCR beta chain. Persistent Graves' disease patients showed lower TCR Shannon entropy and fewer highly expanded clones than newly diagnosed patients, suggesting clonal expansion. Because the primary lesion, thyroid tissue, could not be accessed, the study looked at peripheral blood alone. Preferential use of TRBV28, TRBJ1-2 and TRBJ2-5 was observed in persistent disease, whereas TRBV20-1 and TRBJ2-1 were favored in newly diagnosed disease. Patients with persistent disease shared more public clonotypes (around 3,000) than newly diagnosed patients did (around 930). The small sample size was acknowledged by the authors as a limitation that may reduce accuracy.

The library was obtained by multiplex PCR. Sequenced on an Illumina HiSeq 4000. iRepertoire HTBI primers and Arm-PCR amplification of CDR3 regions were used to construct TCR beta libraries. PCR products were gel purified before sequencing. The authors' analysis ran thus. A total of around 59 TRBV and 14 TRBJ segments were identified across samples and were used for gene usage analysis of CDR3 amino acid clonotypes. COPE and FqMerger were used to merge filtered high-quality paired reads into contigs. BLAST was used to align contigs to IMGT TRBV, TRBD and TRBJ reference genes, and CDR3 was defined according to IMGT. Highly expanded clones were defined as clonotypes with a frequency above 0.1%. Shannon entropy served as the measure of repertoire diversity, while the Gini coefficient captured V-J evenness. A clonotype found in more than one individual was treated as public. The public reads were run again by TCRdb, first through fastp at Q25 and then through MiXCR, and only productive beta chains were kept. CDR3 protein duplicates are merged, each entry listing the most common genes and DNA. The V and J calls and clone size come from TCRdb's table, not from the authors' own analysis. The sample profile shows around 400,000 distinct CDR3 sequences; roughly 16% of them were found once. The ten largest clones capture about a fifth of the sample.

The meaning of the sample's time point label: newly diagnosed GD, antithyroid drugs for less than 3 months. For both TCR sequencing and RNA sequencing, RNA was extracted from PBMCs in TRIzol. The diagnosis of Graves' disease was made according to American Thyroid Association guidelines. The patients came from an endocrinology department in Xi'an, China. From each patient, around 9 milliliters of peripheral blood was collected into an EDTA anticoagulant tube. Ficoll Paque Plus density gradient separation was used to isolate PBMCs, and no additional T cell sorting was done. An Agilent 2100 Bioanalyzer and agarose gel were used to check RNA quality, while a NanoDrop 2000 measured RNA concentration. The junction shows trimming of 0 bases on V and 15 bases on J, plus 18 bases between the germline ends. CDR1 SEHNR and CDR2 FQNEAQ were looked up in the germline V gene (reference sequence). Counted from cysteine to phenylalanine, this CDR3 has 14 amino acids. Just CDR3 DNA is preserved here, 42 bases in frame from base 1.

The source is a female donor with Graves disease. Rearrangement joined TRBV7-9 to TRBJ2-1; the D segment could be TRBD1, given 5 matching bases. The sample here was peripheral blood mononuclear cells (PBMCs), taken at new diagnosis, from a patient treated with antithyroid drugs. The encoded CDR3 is CASSLAIGVPVGFF. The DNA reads TGTGCCAGCAGCTTAGCTATAGGGGTACCGGTCGGGTTCTTC.